The entry that follows covers one T cell receptor beta chain sequence. The data derive from a study of blood T cell repertoires in COVID-19. Overall study context: Both acute and convalescent COVID-19 samples were obtained from the United States, Italy and Spain. Sources were T cells, B-cell-depleted T cells, or PBMCs; the material itself was cDNA or gDNA.

As processed by the authors: Reference gene primer amplification in the assay estimated nucleated cell counts. The protocol was immunoSEQ multiplex PCR, while the TCRdb copy is restricted to in-frame clones and leaves out a portion. V, J and clone size are taken as reported in that table, and D and trimming were inferred from the DNA itself. The sample records about 250,000 clones, roughly 86% being singletons. The receptor was derived from a woman aged 60-70 years who had recovered from COVID-19. Material for sequencing was peripheral blood.

The DNA of the CDR3 is TGCAGTGCTAGAGAGATCGAGGCGGCGTACTTC. It yields the protein CSAREIEAAYF. The V and J genes are TRBV20-1 and TRBJ2-4; D not certain. Germline V gene data show CDR1 as DFQATT and CDR2 as SNEGSKA (reference sequence). This CDR3 is built from 11 residues. V lost 0 bases, J lost 15 bases, and 12 bases lay in between.